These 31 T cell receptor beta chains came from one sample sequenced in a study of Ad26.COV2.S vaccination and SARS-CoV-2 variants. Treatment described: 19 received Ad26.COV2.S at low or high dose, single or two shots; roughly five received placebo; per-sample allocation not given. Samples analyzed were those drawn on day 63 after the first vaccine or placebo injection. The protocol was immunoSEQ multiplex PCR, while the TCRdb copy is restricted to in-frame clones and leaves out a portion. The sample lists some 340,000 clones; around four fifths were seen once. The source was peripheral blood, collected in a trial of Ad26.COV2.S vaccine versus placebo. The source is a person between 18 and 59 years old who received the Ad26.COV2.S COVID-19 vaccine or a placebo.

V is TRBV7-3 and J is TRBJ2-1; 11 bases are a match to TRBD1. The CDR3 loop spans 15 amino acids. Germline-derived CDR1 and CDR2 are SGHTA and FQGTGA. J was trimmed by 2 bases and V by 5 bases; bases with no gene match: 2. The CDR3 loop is CASSLDRGPYNEQFF. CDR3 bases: TGTGCCAGCAGCCTGGACAGGGGGCCCTACAATGAGCAGTTCTTC.

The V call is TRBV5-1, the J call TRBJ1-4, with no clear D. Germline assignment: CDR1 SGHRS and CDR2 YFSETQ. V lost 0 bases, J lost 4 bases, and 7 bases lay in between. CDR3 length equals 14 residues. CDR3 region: CASSLEWGNEKLFF. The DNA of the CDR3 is TGCGCCAGCAGCTTGGAGTGGGGTAATGAAAAACTGTTTTTT.

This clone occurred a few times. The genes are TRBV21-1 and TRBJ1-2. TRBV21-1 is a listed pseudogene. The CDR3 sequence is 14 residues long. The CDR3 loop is CASSKVEVNYGYTF. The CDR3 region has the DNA TGTGCCAGCAGCAAAGTGGAGGTTAACTATGGCTACACCTTC.

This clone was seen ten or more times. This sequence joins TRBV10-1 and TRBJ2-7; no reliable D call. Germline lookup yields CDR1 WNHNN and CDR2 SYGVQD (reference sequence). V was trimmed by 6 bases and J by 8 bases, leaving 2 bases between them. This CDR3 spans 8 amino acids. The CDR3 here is CASRKQYF. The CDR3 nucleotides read TGCGCCAGCAGGAAGCAGTACTTC.

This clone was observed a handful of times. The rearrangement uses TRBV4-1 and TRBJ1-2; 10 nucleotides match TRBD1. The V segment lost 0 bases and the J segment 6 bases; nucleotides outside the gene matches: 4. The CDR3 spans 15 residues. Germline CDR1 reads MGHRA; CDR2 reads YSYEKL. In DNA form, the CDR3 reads TGCGCCAGCAGCCAAGAACTGGGACAGGGGAATGGCTACACCTTC. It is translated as CASSQELGQGNGYTF.

The CDR3 is CASSKTGWGSPGNTIYF. CDR3 in DNA: TGTGCCAGCAGCAAGACCGGGTGGGGGAGTCCTGGAAACACCATATATTTT. This sequence joins TRBV13 and TRBJ1-3, with a possible D match to TRBD1 (5 bases). CDR3 length equals 17 residues. Germline assignment: CDR1 PRHDT and CDR2 FYEKMQ (reference sequence). Trimming removed 5 bases at V and 2 bases at J, with 19 bases between.

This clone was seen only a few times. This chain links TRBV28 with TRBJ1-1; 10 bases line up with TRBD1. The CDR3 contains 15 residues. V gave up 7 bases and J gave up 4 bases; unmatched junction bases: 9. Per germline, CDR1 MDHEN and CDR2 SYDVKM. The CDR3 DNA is TGTGCCAGCAACGACAGGGGGCATAGGAGCACTGAAGCTTTCTTT. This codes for CASNDRGHRSTEAFF. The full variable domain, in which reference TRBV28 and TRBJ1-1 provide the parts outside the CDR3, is DVKVTQSSRYLVKRTGEKVFLECVQDMDHENMFWYRQDPGLGLRLIYFSYDVKMKEKGDIPEGYSVSREKKERFSLILESASTNQTSMYLCASNDRGHRSTEAFFGQGTRLTVV.

CDR3 in DNA: TGTGCCAGCAGCCAACCCCCCCCTCTTGGCGGGGGGTTTAGGTCCTACAATGAGCAGTTCTTC. The encoded protein is CASSQPPPLGGGFRSYNEQFF. The chain combines TRBV3-1 (or the pseudogene TRBV3-2) with TRBJ2-1; 8 bases align to TRBD2. This CDR3 has 21 amino acids. Germline lookup yields CDR1 LGHDT and CDR2 YNNKEL (reference sequence). The J segment lost 1 base and the V segment lost 2 bases, leaving 19 bases of the junction unmatched.

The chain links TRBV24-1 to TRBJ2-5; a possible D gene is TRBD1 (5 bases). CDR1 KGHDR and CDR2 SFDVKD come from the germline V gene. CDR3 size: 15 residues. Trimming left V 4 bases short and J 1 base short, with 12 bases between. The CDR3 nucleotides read TGTGCCACCAGTGACCGAAAGGGGCGCCAAGAGACCCAGTACTTC. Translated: CATSDRKGRQETQYF.

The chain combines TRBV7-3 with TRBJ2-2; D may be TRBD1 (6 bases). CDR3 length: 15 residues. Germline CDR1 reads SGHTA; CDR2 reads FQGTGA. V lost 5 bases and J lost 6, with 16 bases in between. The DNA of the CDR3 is TGTGCCAGCAGCCCCAATACAGGGCAGGCCGGGGAGCTGTTTTTT. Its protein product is CASSPNTGQAGELFF.

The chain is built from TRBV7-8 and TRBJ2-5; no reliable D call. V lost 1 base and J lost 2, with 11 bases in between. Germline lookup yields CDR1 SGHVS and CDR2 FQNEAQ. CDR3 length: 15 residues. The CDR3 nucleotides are TGTGCCAGCAGCTTAGGGGGTAGCACGCAAGAGACCCAGTACTTC. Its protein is CASSLGGSTQETQYF.

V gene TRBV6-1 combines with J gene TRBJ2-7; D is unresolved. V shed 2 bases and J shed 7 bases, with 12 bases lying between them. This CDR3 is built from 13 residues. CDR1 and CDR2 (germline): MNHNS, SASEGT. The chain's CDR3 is CASSELGIKEQYF. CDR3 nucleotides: TGTGCCAGCAGTGAATTGGGGATAAAGGAGCAGTACTTC.

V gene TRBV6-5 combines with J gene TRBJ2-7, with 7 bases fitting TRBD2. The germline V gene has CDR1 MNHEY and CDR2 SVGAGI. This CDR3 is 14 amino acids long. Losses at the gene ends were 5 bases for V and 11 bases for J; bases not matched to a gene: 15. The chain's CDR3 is CASSPGGSFRGEYF. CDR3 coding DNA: TGTGCCAGCAGTCCCGGAGGGTCCTTTCGGGGGGAGTACTTC.

The CDR3 DNA reads TGCGCCAGCAGCTTGTGGACTAGCGACAATGAGCAGTTCTTC. This codes for CASSLWTSDNEQFF. The chain carries TRBV5-1 and TRBJ2-1, with 9 bases identical to TRBD2. The CDR3 extends over 14 amino acids. The J segment lost 5 bases and the V segment lost 1 base, leaving 1 base of the junction unmatched. Germline loops: CDR1 SGHRS, CDR2 YFSETQ.

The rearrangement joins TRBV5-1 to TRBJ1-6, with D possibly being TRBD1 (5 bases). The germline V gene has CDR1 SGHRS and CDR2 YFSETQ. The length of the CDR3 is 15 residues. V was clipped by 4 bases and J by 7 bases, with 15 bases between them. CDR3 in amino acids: CASSGGDGGNSPLHF. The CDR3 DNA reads TGCGCCAGCAGCGGGGGGGACGGCGGGAATTCACCCCTCCACTTT.

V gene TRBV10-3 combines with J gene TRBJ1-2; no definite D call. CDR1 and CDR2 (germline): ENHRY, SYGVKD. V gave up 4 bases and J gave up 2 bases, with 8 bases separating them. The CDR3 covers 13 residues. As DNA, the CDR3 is TGTGCCATCAGTGTAAGTCTAAACTATGGCTACACCTTC. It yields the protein CAISVSLNYGYTF.

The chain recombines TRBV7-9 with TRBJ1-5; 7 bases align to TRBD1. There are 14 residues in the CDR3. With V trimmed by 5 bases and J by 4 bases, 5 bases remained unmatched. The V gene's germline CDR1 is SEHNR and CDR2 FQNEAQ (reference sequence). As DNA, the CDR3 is TGTGCCAGCAGCGCGACAGGGCTTAATCAGCCCCAGCATTTT. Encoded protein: CASSATGLNQPQHF.

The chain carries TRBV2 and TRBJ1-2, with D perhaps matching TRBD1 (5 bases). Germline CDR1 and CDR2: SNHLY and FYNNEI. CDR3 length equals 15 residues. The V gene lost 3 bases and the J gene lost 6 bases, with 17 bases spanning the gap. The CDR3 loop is CASSDHRGFSHGYTF. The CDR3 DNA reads TGTGCCAGCAGTGATCATCGGGGGTTTAGTCATGGCTACACCTTC. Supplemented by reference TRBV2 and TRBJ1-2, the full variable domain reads EPEVTQTPSHQVTQMGQEVILRCVPISNHLYFYWYRQILGQKVEFLVSFYNNEISEKSEIFDDQFSVERPDGSNFTLKIRSTKLEDSAMYFCASSDHRGFSHGYTFGSGTRLTVV.

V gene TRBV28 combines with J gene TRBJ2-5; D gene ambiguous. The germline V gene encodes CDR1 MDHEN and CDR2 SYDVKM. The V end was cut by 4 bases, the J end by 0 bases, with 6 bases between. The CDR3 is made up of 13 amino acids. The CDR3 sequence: CASSWLNQETQYF. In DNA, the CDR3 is TGTGCCAGCAGTTGGTTAAACCAAGAGACCCAGTACTTC.

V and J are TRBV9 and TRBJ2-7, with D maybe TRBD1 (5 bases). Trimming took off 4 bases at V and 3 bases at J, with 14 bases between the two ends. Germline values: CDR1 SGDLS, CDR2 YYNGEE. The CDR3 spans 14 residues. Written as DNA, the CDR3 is TGTGCCAGCAGCCCCTCTAGTGACAGCTACGAGCAGTACTTC. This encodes CASSPSSDSYEQYF.

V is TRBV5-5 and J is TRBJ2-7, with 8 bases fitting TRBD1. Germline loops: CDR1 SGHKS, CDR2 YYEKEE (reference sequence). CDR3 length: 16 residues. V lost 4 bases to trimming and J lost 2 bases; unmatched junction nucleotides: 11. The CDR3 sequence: CASSASPGQDTYEQYF. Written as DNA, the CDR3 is TGTGCCAGCAGCGCCTCACCGGGACAGGACACCTACGAGCAGTACTTC.

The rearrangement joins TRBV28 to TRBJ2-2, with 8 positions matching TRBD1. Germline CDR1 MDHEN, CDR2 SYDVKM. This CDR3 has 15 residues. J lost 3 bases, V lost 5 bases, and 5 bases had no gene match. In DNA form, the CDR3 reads TGTGCCAGCAGTCTCAGGGGGCTGTACACCGGGGAGCTGTTTTTT. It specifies CASSLRGLYTGELFF.

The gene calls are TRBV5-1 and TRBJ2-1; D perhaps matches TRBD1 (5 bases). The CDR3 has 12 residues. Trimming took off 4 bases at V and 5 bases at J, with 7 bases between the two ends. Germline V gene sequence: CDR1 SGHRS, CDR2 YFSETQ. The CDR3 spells CASSVRDNEQFF. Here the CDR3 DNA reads TGCGCCAGCAGCGTCAGGGACAATGAGCAGTTCTTC.

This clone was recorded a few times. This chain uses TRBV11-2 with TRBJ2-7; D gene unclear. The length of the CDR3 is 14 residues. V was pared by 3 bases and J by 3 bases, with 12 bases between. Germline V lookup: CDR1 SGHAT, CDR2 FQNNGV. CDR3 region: CASSLGWSNYEQYF. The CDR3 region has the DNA TGTGCCAGCAGCTTGGGGTGGAGTAACTACGAGCAGTACTTC.

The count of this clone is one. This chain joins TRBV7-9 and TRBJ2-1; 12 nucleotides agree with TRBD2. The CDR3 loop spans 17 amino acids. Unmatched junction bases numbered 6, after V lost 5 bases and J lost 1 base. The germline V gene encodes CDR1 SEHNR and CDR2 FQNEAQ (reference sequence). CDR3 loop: CASSTTSGGRSYNEQFF. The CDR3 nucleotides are TGTGCCAGCAGCACGACTAGCGGGGGCCGTTCCTACAATGAGCAGTTCTTC.

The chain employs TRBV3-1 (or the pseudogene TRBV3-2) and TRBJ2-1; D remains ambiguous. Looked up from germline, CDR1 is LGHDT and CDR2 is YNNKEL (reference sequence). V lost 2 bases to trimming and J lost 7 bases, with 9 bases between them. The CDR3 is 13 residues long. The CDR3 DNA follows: TGTGCCAGCAGCCAATCCCACTCGAATGAGCAGTTCTTC. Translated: CASSQSHSNEQFF.

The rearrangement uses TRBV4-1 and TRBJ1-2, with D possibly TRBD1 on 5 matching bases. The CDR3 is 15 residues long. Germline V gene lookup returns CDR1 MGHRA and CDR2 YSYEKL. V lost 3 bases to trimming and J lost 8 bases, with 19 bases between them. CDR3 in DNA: TGCGCCAGCAGCCACCCCTACGGGGAGGGGAGCGGCTACACCTTC. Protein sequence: CASSHPYGEGSGYTF.

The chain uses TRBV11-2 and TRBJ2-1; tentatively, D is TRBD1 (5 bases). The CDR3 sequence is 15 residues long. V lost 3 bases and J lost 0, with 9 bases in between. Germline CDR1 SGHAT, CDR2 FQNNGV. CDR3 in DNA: TGTGCCAGCAGCTTTCAGGGCAGCTCCTACAATGAGCAGTTCTTC. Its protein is CASSFQGSSYNEQFF.

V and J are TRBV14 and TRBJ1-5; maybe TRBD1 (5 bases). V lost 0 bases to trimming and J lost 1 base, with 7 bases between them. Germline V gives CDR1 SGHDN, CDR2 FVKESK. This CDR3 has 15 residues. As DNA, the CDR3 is TGTGCCAGCAGCCAAGATGGGGGAAGCAATCAGCCCCAGCATTTT. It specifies CASSQDGGSNQPQHF.

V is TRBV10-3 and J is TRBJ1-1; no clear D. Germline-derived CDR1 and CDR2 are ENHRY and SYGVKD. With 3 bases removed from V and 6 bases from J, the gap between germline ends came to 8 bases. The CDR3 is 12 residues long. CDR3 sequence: CAISDSPPEAFF. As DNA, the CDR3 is TGTGCCATCAGTGATTCGCCCCCTGAAGCTTTCTTT.

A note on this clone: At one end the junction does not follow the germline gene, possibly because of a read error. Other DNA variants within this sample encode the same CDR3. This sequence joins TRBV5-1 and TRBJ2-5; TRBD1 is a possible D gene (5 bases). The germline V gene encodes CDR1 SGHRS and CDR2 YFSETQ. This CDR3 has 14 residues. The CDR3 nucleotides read TGCGCCAGCAGTTTGGGGTCAGGGCAAGAGACCCAGTACTTC. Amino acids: CASSLGSGQETQYF.